This TCR beta chain comes out of a study of T cells after yellow fever vaccination. MiXCR was run by TCRdb on the 5' RACE reads, yielding one entry per CDR3 protein. In the table there are under 300,000 distinct CDR3 sequences, 6.9% of which are singletons. Germline CDR1 reads SGHTA; CDR2 reads FQGNSA. CDR3 size: 14 residues. With V trimmed by 3 bases and J by 1 base, 0 bases remained unmatched. This clonotype was detected a few times. Antigen unknown. General study points: Overall, a small share of clonotypes was seen in both CD4 and CD8 compartments. The presence of abundant clonotypes contaminating from the bulk population was possible in FACS-sorted repertoires.

The source of this sequence is a man aged 25-40 years who received the YFV17D yellow fever vaccine. Sequenced material: CD4+ T cells sorted from PBMCs, taken 15 days after the yellow fever booster vaccination. The chain joins TRBV7-2 to TRBJ2-3; 8 bases fit TRBD2. The CDR3 DNA reads as TGTGCCAGCAGCTTTAGCGGGGGCACAGATACGCAGTATTTT. Protein: CASSFSGGTDTQYF.